This entry lists 27 T cell receptor beta chains sequenced from one sample in a study of radiotherapy plus CTLA-4 blockade in lung cancer. TCRdb keeps only in-frame clones here, not all; method: immunoSEQ multiplex PCR. The sample consists of about 72,000 clones, about 80% of them appearing once. Material: peripheral blood, obtained from a patient treated with radiotherapy plus ipilimumab. All receptors derive from a human donor with non-small cell lung cancer who had a partial response to radiotherapy plus ipilimumab.

This clone was recorded only once. This chain joins TRBV2 and TRBJ1-1, with 9 bases matching TRBD1. Germline CDR1 SNHLY, CDR2 FYNNEI. J was trimmed by 3 bases and V by 4 bases; bases with no gene match: 6. CDR3 length: 15 amino acids. DNA for the CDR3: TGTGCCAGCAGTGTTAAACAGGGGGCTGACACTGAAGCTTTCTTT. Translating it yields CASSVKQGADTEAFF.

The J gene is TRBJ1-2, the V gene TRBV19; D is unclear. Germline values: CDR1 LNHDA, CDR2 SQIVND (reference sequence). Trimming left V 8 bases short and J 5 bases short, with 21 bases between. This CDR3 has 15 amino acids. CDR3 DNA sequence: TGTGCCAGTCATCTTCATATCGGGTCGCTTTATGGCTACACCTTC. The encoded protein is CASHLHIGSLYGYTF.

The rearrangement links TRBV5-1 to TRBJ1-3, with 9 bases aligning to TRBD1. Germline V gene data show CDR1 as SGHRS and CDR2 as YFSETQ. There are 16 residues in the CDR3. V lost 2 bases and J lost 0; bases outside the gene matches: 3. DNA for the CDR3: TGCGCCAGCAGCTTATGGGACAGGGCCTCTGGAAACACCATATATTTT. It specifies CASSLWDRASGNTIYF.

This chain connects TRBV9 to TRBJ2-1; 7 positions match TRBD2. The CDR3 spans 13 residues. V gave up 4 bases and J gave up 6 bases; unmatched junction bases: 4. Germline lookup yields CDR1 SGDLS and CDR2 YYNGEE. This CDR3 reads CASSPGGGNEQFF. The DNA of the CDR3 is TGTGCCAGCAGCCCAGGCGGGGGCAATGAGCAGTTCTTC.

The rearrangement links TRBV18 to TRBJ2-1; D is uncertain. V lost 3 bases, J lost 3 bases, and 15 bases lay in between. The CDR3 length is 16 residues. Germline V gives CDR1 KGHSH, CDR2 LQKENI. The DNA of the CDR3 is TGTGCCAGCTCACCGCTTAGAGGAGAGTTCTACAATGAGCAGTTCTTC. It codes for CASSPLRGEFYNEQFF.

V is TRBV30 and J is TRBJ2-2; D is uncertain. Germline CDR1 reads GTSNPN; CDR2 reads SVGIG (reference sequence). The CDR3 sequence is 14 residues long. The V and J ends lost 2 bases and 0 bases respectively, with 7 bases between them. The DNA of the CDR3 is TGTGCCTGGAGTAAACAAGCGAACACCGGGGAGCTGTTTTTT. Translating it yields CAWSKQANTGELFF.

The chain has TRBV9 and TRBJ2-7; no definite D call. Germline lookup yields CDR1 SGDLS and CDR2 YYNGEE. With 1 base removed from V and 0 bases from J, the gap between germline ends came to 14 bases. This CDR3 has 16 amino acids. The CDR3 is CASSVKIDESSYEQYF. In nucleotides, the CDR3 is TGTGCCAGCAGCGTAAAAATTGATGAGAGCTCCTACGAGCAGTACTTC.

The chain uses TRBV7-2 and TRBJ2-3; D unclear. Trimming removed 5 bases at V and 0 bases at J, with 9 bases between. The germline V gene encodes CDR1 SGHTA and CDR2 FQGNSA. The CDR3 extends over 14 amino acids. CDR3 sequence: CASSPRVSTDTQYF. As DNA, the CDR3 is TGTGCCAGCAGCCCCCGGGTAAGCACAGATACGCAGTATTTT.

This clone ranks as medium-sized (0.01 to 0.1%). The CDR3 region has the DNA TGTGCCAGTAGTGCGGGACCGATGGAGACCCAGTACTTC. This translates into CASSAGPMETQYF. This sequence joins TRBV19 and TRBJ2-5, with D maybe TRBD2 (6 bases). V gave up 5 bases and J gave up 5 bases, with 12 bases separating them. Germline V gives CDR1 LNHDA, CDR2 SQIVND (reference sequence). The CDR3 runs to 13 residues.

The gene calls are TRBV30 and TRBJ1-1; 7 bases match TRBD1. V lost 5 bases, J lost 5 bases, and 14 bases stayed unmatched. The CDR3 has 15 residues. Germline CDR1 is GTSNPN and CDR2 is SVGIG (reference sequence). This CDR3 reads CAWDPGQRVGTEAFF. CDR3 sequence (DNA): TGTGCCTGGGACCCGGGACAGCGGGTTGGTACTGAAGCTTTCTTT.

J is TRBJ2-5 and V is TRBV9; D possibly corresponds to TRBD2 (6 bases). The CDR3 runs 15 residues. Germline loops: CDR1 SGDLS, CDR2 YYNGEE. V was trimmed by 6 bases and J by 4 bases, leaving 19 bases between them. The CDR3, as DNA: TGTGCCAGCAACCCGTCGGGAGCGGACGTAGAGACCCAGTACTTC. Translating it yields CASNPSGADVETQYF. Full variable domain (outside the CDR3, taken from reference TRBV9 and TRBJ2-5): DSGVTQTPKHLITATGQRVTLRCSPRSGDLSVYWYQQSLDQGLQFLIQYYNGEERAKGNILERFSAQQFPDLHSELNLSSLELGDSALYFCASNPSGADVETQYFGPGTRLLVL.

The chain combines TRBV15 with TRBJ2-3, with TRBD2 matching 12 bases. The length of the CDR3 is 16 residues. V shed 5 bases, J shed 2 bases, and the junction held 5 bases outside the gene matches. The germline gives CDR1 LNHNV, CDR2 YYDKDF (reference sequence). Here the CDR3 reads CATSGGLAGITDTQYF. In nucleotides, the CDR3 is TGTGCCACCAGCGGAGGACTAGCGGGGATCACAGATACGCAGTATTTT.

V gene TRBV6-5 combines with J gene TRBJ2-7; a weak D match, TRBD1 (6 bases). The V and J ends lost 4 bases and 5 bases respectively, with 18 bases between them. The CDR3 spans 15 residues. The germline gives CDR1 MNHEY, CDR2 SVGAGI. In DNA, the CDR3 is TGTGCCAGCAGTTCATACGGGGCCGCAGGGGACGAGCAGTACTTC. It is translated as CASSSYGAAGDEQYF.

The gene calls are TRBV29-1 and TRBJ2-7, with D maybe TRBD1 (6 bases). The CDR3 is 13 amino acids. Trimming left V 7 bases short and J 3 bases short, with 16 bases between. Looked up from germline, CDR1 is SQVTM and CDR2 is ANQGSEA. The CDR3 DNA is TGCAGCGGCCAGACAGGAGGTAGCTACGAGCAGTACTTC. Translated, it gives CSGQTGGSYEQYF.

This rearrangement joins TRBV5-1 to TRBJ2-2; the D gene is possibly TRBD2 (5 bases). V was pared by 2 bases and J by 1 base, with 12 bases between. The germline gives CDR1 SGHRS, CDR2 YFSETQ. This CDR3 has 16 residues. Here the CDR3 DNA reads TGCGCCAGCAGCTTCCGGCTAGCAGAGAACACCGGGGAGCTGTTTTTT. It is translated as CASSFRLAENTGELFF.

The table lists this clone with a few counts. The chain's CDR3 is CASSSFRGMTEAFF. The CDR3 nucleotides read TGTGCCAGCAGTTCCTTTAGGGGGATGACTGAAGCTTTCTTT. The rearrangement uses TRBV28 and TRBJ1-1; tentatively, D is TRBD1 (6 bases). Trimming removed 4 bases from V and 5 bases from J, with 14 bases in between. Looked up from germline, CDR1 is MDHEN and CDR2 is SYDVKM. The length of the CDR3 is 14 residues.

This chain joins TRBV11-2 and TRBJ2-1; TRBD2 agrees at 10 bases. The ends lost 3 bases at V and 10 bases at J; junction bases unmatched: 12. The germline V gene has CDR1 SGHAT and CDR2 FQNNGV. The CDR3 is made up of 16 amino acids. As DNA, the CDR3 is TGTGCCAGCAGCTTGACTGGAGGAGCTAGCGGGAGCGAGCAGTTCTTC. The encoded protein is CASSLTGGASGSEQFF.

V usage is TRBV28 and J usage is TRBJ1-2; 7 nucleotides line up with TRBD1. V lost 4 bases, J lost 8 bases, and 10 bases stayed unmatched. Germline assignment: CDR1 MDHEN and CDR2 SYDVKM. This CDR3 has 14 residues. This chain's CDR3 is CASSSTDRVLGYTF. The CDR3 nucleotides read TGTGCCAGCAGTTCGACCGACAGGGTCTTAGGCTACACCTTC.

The gene calls are TRBV2 and TRBJ2-1; D unclear. The CDR3 loop spans 15 amino acids. Trimming pared 0 bases from V and 4 bases from J, leaving 10 bases between. CDR1 SNHLY and CDR2 FYNNEI come from the germline V gene. The CDR3 nucleotides read TGTGCCAGCAGTGAAGCGGCTAGAAGATACAATGAGCAGTTCTTC. It yields the protein CASSEAARRYNEQFF. Using reference TRBV2 and TRBJ2-1 for the parts outside the CDR3, the full variable domain is EPEVTQTPSHQVTQMGQEVILRCVPISNHLYFYWYRQILGQKVEFLVSFYNNEISEKSEIFDDQFSVERPDGSNFTLKIRSTKLEDSAMYFCASSEAARRYNEQFFGPGTRLTVL.

The genes are TRBV11-2 and TRBJ2-1, with 7 positions matching TRBD2. The CDR3 is 16 amino acids. Germline loops: CDR1 SGHAT, CDR2 FQNNGV. The V segment lost 1 base and the J segment 3 bases; nucleotides outside the gene matches: 6. CDR3 residues: CASSLGRGTNYNEQFF. In DNA form, the CDR3 reads TGTGCCAGCAGCTTAGGTCGGGGGACTAACTACAATGAGCAGTTCTTC.

This chain uses TRBV4-2 with TRBJ2-1; a weak D match, TRBD1 (6 bases). Trimming pared 1 base from V and 6 bases from J, leaving 10 bases between. CDR1 and CDR2 (germline): LGHNA, YNFKEQ. The CDR3 consists of 14 residues. The CDR3 sequence: CASSQAGQPNEQFF. Written as DNA, the CDR3 is TGTGCCAGCAGCCAAGCTGGACAGCCCAATGAGCAGTTCTTC.

V is TRBV9 and J is TRBJ2-2; D possibly corresponds to TRBD2 (6 bases). CDR1 is SGDLS and CDR2 is YYNGEE in the germline V gene. The CDR3 consists of 16 residues. Trimming stripped 4 bases from V and 2 bases from J, with 15 bases between. The CDR3 is CASSPRDGTNTGELFF. The DNA of the CDR3 is TGTGCCAGCAGCCCGCGGGACGGAACCAACACCGGGGAGCTGTTTTTT.

This chain uses TRBV5-1 with TRBJ2-1; 10 nucleotides match TRBD2. V trimming: 2 bases; J trimming: 5 bases; junction bases outside the gene matches: 4. CDR1 SGHRS and CDR2 YFSETQ come from the germline V gene. The CDR3 is 15 amino acids. This chain's CDR3 is CASSLKREGNNEQFF. The CDR3 DNA follows: TGCGCCAGCAGCTTAAAGCGGGAGGGGAACAATGAGCAGTTCTTC.

This clone has a handful of counts. V gene TRBV29-1 combines with J gene TRBJ1-1; no clear D gene. Trimming left V 0 bases short and J 2 bases short, with 10 bases between. This CDR3 contains 14 residues. CDR1 SQVTM and CDR2 ANQGSEA come from the germline V gene. Here the CDR3 reads CSVEDGGPNTEAFF. The CDR3 coding sequence is TGCAGCGTTGAAGATGGAGGGCCTAACACTGAAGCTTTCTTT.

The chain links TRBV18 to TRBJ2-7; D is ambiguous. The V end lost 2 bases, the J end lost 0 bases, and 20 bases lay between the germline ends. CDR1 and CDR2 from the germline V gene are KGHSH and LQKENI. The CDR3 contains 18 residues. The CDR3 here is CASSPSATVRPSSYEQYF. The DNA of the CDR3 is TGTGCCAGCTCACCAAGTGCTACAGTCCGACCGAGCTCCTACGAGCAGTACTTC.

This sequence joins TRBV25-1 and TRBJ1-4; D not certain. V was clipped by 3 bases and J by 5 bases, with 7 bases between them. The CDR3 is made up of 13 amino acids. CDR1 MGHDK and CDR2 SYGVNS come from the germline V gene. CDR3 region: CASSEPGNEKLFF. In DNA, the CDR3 is TGTGCCAGCAGTGAGCCGGGAAATGAAAAACTGTTTTTT.

The chain recombines TRBV18 with TRBJ1-5, with D maybe TRBD1 (5 bases). From germline, CDR1 is KGHSH and CDR2 LQKENI. The CDR3 consists of 13 residues. The ends were cut back, 4 bases at V and 4 bases at J, with 8 bases in the middle. The CDR3 here is CASSHDRNQPQHF. The CDR3 DNA sequence: TGTGCCAGCTCACATGACAGAAATCAGCCCCAGCATTTT.